What follows describes a single TCR beta chain. Its antigen remains unidentified. The CDR3 runs 14 residues. The V end lost 3 bases, the J end lost 0 bases, and 9 bases lay between the germline ends. The V gene's germline CDR1 is SEHNR and CDR2 FQNEAQ (reference sequence). The data are from a study of cytomegalovirus exposure and HLA in healthy donors. Overall study context: The same platform was used for the 110 or so validation repertoires as for the approximately 730 first-cohort repertoires, as reported in a later analysis. Whole-study results and caveats: First-cohort TCR clusters were later found to tend to co-occur in the roughly 130 validation repertoires. A list of more than 150 TCR beta chains associated with cytomegalovirus was given.

Only in-frame clones appear in the TCRdb table, and some are missing; sequencing was by immunoSEQ multiplex PCR. The top ten hold about 0.8% of the sample, which has about 330,000 clones, 75% to 90% seen once. These donors were members of the approximately 120-subject validation cohort, a group separate from the approximately 670-subject first cohort. Sequenced input: PBMCs. The chain has TRBV7-9 and TRBJ2-7; possible D gene TRBD1, 6 bases. This sequence originates from a woman younger than 30 in good health and CMV-seronegative. The CDR3 is CASSFRGHSYEQYF. CDR3 coding DNA: TGTGCCAGCAGCTTCAGGGGACACTCCTACGAGCAGTACTTC. Drawing the rest from reference TRBV7-9 and TRBJ2-7, the complete variable domain is DTGVSQNPRHKITKRGQNVTFRCDPISEHNRLYWYRQTLGQGPEFLTYFQNEAQLEKSRLLSDRFSAERPKGSFSTLEIQRTEQGDSAMYLCASSFRGHSYEQYFGPGTRLTVT.